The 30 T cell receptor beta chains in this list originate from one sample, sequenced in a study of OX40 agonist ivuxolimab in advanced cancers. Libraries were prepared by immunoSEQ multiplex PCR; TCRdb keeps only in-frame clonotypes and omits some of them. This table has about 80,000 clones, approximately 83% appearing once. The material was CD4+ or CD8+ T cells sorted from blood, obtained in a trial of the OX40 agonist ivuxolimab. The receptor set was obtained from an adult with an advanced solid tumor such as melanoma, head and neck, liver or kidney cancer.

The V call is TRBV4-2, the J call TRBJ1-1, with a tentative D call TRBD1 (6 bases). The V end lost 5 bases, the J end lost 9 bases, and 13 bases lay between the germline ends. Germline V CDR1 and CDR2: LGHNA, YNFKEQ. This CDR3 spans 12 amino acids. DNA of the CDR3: TGTGCCAGCAGCTTGCCGACAGGTAAAGCTTTCTTT. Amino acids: CASSLPTGKAFF.

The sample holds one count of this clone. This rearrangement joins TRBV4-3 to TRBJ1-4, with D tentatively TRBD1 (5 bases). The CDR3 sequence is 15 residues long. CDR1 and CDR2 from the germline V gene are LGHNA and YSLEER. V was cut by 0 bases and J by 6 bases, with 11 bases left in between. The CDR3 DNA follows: TGCGCCAGCAGCCAAGAGTGGGGGAATGATGAAAAACTGTTTTTT. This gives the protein CASSQEWGNDEKLFF.

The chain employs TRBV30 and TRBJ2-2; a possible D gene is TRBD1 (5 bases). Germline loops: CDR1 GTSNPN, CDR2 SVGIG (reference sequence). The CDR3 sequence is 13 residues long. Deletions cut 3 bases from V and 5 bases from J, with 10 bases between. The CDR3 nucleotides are TGTGCCTGGAGAGGGCGGACAACCGGGGAGCTGTTTTTT. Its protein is CAWRGRTTGELFF.

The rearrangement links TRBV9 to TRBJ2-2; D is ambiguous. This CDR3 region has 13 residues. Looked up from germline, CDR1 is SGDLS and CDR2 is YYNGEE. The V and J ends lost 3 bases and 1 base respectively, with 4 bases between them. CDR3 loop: CASSEMNTGELFF. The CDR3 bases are TGTGCCAGCAGCGAGATGAACACCGGGGAGCTGTTTTTT.

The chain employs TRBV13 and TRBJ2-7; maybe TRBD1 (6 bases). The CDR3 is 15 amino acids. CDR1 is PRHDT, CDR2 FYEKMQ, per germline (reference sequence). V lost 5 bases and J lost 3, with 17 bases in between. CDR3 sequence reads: CASSPRGRGSYEQYF. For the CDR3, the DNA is TGTGCCAGCAGCCCTCGCGGAAGGGGGAGCTACGAGCAGTACTTC.

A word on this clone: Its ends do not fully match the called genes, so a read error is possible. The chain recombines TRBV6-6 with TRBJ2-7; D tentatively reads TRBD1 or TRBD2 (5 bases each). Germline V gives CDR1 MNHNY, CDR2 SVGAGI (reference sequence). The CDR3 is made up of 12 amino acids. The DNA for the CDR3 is TGTGCCAGCAGTTTAGGGGAGTACGGGCAGTACTTC. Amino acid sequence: CASSLGEYGQYF.

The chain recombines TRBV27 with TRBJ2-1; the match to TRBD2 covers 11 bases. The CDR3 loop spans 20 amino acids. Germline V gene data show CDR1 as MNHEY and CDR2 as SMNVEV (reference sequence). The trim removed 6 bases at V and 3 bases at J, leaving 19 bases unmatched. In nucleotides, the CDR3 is TGTGCCAGCAGCCCACTCAACCACCGGAGGGGACTAGCGGTCTACAATGAGCAGTTCTTC. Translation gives CASSPLNHRRGLAVYNEQFF.

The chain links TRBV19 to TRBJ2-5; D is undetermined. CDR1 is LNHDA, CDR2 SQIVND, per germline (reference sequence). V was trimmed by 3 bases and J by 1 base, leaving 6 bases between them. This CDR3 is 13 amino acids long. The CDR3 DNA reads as TGTGCCAGTAGTATCCAGGTCCAAGAGACCCAGTACTTC. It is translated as CASSIQVQETQYF.

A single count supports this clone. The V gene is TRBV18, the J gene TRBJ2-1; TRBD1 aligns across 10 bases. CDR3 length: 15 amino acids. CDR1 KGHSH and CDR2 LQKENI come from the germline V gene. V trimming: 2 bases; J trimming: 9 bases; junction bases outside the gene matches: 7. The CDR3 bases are TGTGCCAGCTCACCAGGGACAGGGGCCTCTAGTGAGCAGTTCTTC. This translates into CASSPGTGASSEQFF.

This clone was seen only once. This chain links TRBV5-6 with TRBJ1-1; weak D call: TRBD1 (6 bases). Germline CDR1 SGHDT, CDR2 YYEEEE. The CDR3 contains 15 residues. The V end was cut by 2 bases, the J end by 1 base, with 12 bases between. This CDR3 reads CASSFLPTGNTEAFF. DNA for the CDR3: TGTGCCAGCAGCTTTCTACCGACAGGGAACACTGAAGCTTTCTTT. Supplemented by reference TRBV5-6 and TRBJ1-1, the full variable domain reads DAGVTQSPTHLIKTRGQQVTLRCSPKSGHDTVSWYQQALGQGPQFIFQYYEEEERQRGNFPDRFSGHQFPNYSSELNVNALLLGDSALYLCASSFLPTGNTEAFFGQGTRLTVV.

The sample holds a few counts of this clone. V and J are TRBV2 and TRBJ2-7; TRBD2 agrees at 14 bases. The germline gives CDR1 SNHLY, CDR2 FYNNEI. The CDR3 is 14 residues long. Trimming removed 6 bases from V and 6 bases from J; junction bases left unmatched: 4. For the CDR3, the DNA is TGTGCCAGCAGGGGGACTAGCGGGAGTTTCGAGCAGTACTTC. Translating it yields CASRGTSGSFEQYF.

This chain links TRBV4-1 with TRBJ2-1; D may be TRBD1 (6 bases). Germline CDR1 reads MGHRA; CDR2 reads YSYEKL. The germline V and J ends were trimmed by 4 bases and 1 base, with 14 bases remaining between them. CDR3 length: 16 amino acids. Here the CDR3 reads CASSRHPGQSYNEQFF. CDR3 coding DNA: TGCGCCAGCAGCCGGCATCCGGGACAATCCTACAATGAGCAGTTCTTC.

CDR3 in DNA: TGTGCCAGCAGCGTAGAACTGGGAGACTCTGGAAACACCATATATTTT. Translated, it gives CASSVELGDSGNTIYF. This rearrangement joins TRBV9 to TRBJ1-3; unclear D gene. The CDR3 is 16 residues long. Per the germline V gene, CDR1 is SGDLS and CDR2 is YYNGEE. Deletions cut 0 bases from V and 0 bases from J, with 10 bases between.

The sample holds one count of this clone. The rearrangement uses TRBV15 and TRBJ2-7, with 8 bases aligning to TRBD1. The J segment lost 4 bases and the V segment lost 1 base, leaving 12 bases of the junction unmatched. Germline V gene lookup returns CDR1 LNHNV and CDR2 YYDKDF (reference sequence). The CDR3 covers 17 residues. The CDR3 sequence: CATSRGDGQGRRYEQYF. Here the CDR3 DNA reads TGTGCCACCAGCAGAGGCGACGGACAGGGAAGAAGGTACGAGCAGTACTTC.

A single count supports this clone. The CDR3 nucleotides are TGTGCCAGTAGTATAGTGCTCTTGGCGGCCAACAATGAGCAGTTCTTC. Translation: CASSIVLLAANNEQFF. V usage is TRBV19 and J usage is TRBJ2-1; D gene unclear. The ends were cut back, 1 base at V and 5 bases at J, with 15 bases in the middle. This CDR3 comprises 16 residues. Per germline, CDR1 LNHDA and CDR2 SQIVND (reference sequence).

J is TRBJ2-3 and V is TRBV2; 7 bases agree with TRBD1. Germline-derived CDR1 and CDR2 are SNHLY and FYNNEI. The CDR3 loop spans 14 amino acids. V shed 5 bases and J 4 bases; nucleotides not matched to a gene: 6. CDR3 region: CASSLIQGSDTQYF. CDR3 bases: TGTGCCAGCAGTCTAATACAGGGGTCAGATACGCAGTATTTT.

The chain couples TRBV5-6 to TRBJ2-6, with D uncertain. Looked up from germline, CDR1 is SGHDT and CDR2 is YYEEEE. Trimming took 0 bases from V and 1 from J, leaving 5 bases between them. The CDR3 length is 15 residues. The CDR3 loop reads CASSLDRSGANVLTF. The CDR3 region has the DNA TGTGCCAGCAGCTTGGACAGATCTGGGGCCAACGTCCTGACTTTC.

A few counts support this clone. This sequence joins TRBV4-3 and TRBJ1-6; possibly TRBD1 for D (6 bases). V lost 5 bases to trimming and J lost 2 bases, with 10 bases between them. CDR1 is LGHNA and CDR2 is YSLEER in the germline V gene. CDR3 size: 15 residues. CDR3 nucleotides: TGCGCCAGCAGCGTACAGGGTCCCTATAATTCACCCCTCCACTTT. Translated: CASSVQGPYNSPLHF.

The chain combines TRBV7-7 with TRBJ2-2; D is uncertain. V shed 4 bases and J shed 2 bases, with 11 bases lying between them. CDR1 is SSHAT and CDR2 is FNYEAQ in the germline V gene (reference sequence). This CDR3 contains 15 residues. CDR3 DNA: TGTGCCAGCAGCTCTGGAGTTCGTAACACCGGGGAGCTGTTTTTT. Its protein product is CASSSGVRNTGELFF.

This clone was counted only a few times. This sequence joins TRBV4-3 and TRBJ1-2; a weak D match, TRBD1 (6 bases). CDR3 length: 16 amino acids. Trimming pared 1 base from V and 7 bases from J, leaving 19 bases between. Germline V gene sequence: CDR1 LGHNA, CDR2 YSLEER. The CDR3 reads CASSQAYQGRLSGYTF. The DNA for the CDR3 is TGCGCCAGCAGCCAAGCGTACCAGGGGCGTCTTAGTGGCTACACCTTC.

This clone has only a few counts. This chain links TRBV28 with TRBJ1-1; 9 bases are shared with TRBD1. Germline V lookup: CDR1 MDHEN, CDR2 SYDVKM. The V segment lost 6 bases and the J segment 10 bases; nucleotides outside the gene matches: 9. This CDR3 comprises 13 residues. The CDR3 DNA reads TGTGCCAGCAGGGGGCCGGGACAGGGATCAGCTTTCTTT. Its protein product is CASRGPGQGSAFF.

In DNA, the CDR3 is TGCGCCAGCAGCTTTGGCGTCACGAACACCGGGGAGCTGTTTTTT. Translation gives CASSFGVTNTGELFF. The V gene is TRBV5-1, the J gene TRBJ2-2; D not resolved. CDR3 length: 15 amino acids. V was cut by 2 bases and J by 0 bases, with 8 bases left in between. In germline, CDR1 is SGHRS, CDR2 YFSETQ.

The CDR3: CASSLLSTDTQYF. The CDR3 nucleotides are TGTGCCAGCAGCTTACTTAGCACAGATACGCAGTATTTT. The chain is built from TRBV7-9 and TRBJ2-3; unclear D gene. Germline lookup yields CDR1 SEHNR and CDR2 FQNEAQ (reference sequence). The CDR3 runs 13 residues. The V end was cut by 2 bases, the J end by 0 bases, with 3 bases between.

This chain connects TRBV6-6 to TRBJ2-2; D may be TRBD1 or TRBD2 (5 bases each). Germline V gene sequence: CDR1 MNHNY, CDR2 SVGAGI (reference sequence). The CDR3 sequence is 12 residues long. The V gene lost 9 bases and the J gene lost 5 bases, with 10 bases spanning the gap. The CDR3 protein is CASKGPTGELFF. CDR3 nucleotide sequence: TGTGCCAGTAAGGGACCTACCGGGGAGCTGTTTTTT.

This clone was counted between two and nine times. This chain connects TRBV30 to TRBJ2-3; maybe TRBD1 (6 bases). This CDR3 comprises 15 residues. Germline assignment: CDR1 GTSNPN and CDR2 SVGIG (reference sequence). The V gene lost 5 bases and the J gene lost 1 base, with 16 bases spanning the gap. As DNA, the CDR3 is TGTGCCTGGGTGAGGACAGCTGCTCGCACAGATACGCAGTATTTT. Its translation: CAWVRTAARTDTQYF.

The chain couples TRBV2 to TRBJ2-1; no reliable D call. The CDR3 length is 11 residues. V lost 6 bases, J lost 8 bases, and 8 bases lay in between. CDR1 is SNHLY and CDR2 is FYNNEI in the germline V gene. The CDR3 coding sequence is TGTGCCAGCAGAATGGCCTATGAGCAGTTCTTC. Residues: CASRMAYEQFF.

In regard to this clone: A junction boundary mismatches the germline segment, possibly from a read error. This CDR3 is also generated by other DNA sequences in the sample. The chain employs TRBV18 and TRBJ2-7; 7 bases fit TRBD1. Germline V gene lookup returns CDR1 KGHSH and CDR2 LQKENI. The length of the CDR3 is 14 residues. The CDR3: CASSPGTDSYEQYF. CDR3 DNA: TGTGCCAGCTCACCCGGGACAGACTCCTACGAACAGTACTTC.

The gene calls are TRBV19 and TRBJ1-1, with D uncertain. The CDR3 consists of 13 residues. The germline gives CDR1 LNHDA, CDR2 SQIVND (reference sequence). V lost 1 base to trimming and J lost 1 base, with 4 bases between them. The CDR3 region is CASSIARNTEAFF. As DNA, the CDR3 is TGTGCCAGTAGTATAGCCAGGAACACTGAAGCTTTCTTT.

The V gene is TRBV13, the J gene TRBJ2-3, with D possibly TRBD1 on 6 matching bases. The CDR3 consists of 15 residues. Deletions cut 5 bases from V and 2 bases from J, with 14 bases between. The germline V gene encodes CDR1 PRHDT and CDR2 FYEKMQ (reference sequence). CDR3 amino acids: CASSPQGLPTDTQYF. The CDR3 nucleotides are TGTGCCAGCAGCCCTCAGGGGCTACCCACAGATACGCAGTATTTT.

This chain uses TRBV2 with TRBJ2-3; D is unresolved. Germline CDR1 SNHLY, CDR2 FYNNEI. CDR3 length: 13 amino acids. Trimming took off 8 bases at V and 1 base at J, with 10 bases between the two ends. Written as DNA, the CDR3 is TGTGCCAGCGAACGTGGTCGCACAGATACGCAGTATTTT. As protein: CASERGRTDTQYF.